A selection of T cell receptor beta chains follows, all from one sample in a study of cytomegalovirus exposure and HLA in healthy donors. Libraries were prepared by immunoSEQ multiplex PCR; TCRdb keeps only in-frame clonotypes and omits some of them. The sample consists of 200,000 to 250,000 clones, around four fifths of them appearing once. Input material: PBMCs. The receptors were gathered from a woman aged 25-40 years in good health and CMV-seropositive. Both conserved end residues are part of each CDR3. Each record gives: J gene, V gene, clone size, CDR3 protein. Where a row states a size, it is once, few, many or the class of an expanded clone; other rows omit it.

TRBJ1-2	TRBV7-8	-	CASSLGNVGGYTF
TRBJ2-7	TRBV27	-	CASSLRGPTYEQYF
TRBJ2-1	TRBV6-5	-	CASGTSVHEQFF
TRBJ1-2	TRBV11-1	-	CASSFVSSNYGYTF
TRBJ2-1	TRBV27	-	CASSLSVGQLYNEQFF
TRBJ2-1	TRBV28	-	CASSNGGNNDNEQFF
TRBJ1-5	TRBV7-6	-	CASSLSTVGNQPQHF
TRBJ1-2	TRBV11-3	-	CASSEQGAQGGYTF
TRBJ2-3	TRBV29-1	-	CSGDERTRREEDTQYF
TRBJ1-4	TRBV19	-	CASSLFREADEKLFF
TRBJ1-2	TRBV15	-	CATSRDLATGYTF
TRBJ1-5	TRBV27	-	CASSLTGDQPQHF
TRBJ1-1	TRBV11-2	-	CASSLSGMSEAFF
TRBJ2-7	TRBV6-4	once	CASSELAGTGYEQYF
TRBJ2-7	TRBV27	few	CASSLKGQGLSYEQYF
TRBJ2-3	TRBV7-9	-	CAGASGNWDTQYF
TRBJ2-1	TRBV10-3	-	CAISEGLAGGNEQFF
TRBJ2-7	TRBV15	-	CATGRGGYEQYF
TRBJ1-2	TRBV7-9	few	CASSLGSAYGYTF
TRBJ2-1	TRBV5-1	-	CASRTSGTSGGEQFF
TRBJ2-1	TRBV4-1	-	CASSQGSLGGSFYNEQFF
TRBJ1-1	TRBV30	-	CAWSVQVWGGTEAFF
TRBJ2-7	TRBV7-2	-	CASSLRDAGGEQYF
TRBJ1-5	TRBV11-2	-	CASSRSNQPQHF
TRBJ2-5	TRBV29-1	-	CSVGQETQYF
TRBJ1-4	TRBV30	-	CAWSVTRDEKLFF
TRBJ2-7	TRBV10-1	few	CASSGDTSYEQYF
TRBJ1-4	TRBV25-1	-	CASSYRDTFREKLFF
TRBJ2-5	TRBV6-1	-	CASFGGRETQYF
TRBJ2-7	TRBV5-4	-	CASSFDRGDEQYF
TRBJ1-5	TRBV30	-	CAWNSPGHQPQHF
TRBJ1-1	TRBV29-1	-	CSVPWMGVGTEAFF
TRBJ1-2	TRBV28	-	CASSLWSGLGYTF
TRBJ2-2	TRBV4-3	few	CASRAVGHTGELFF
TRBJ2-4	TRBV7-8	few	CASSLQVKNIQYF
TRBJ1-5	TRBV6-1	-	CASSDETGGGNQPQHF
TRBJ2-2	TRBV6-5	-	CASSYSSSGELFF
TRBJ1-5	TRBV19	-	CASSIDLQGRQPQHF
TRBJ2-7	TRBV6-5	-	CASSATVSYEQYF
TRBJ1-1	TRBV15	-	CATSPGDSSLEAFF
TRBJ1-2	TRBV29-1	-	CSVEWGQGYGYTF
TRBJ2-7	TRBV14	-	CASSQEGTSYEQYF
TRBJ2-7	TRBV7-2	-	CASNDFLAGEQYF